The clone carrying this TCR beta chain was counted between two and nine times. No antigen is known for it. The record originates from a study of human T cells and chemical hapten exposure. Overall study: Diphenylcyclopropenone was administered weekly to the scalp of patients throughout the approximately 24-week study. Study-level findings and limits: Expanded TCRs showed more large CDR3 clusters than pre-sensitization or healthy control sets.

Time point denoted: pre-sensitization, week 0. Treatment indicated: therapeutic diphenylcyclopropenone sensitization with weekly scalp DPC. TCRdb used MiXCR to reprocess the RACE reads, holding one entry per CDR3 protein. The sample yields under 70,000 distinct CDR3 sequences, approximately 10% seen once. The CDR3 has 13 amino acids. V was pared by 6 bases and J by 3 bases, with 2 bases of the junction left unmatched. The germline V gene has CDR1 SGHDT and CDR2 YYEEEE. Material: whole blood, obtained in connection with sensitization to the hapten diphenylcyclopropenone (DPC). The origin of this receptor is a woman aged 40 to 49 with alopecia areata. Some clones in this sample may be carry-over from other donors' samples. V gene TRBV5-6 combines with J gene TRBJ2-7; 11 bases match TRBD2. CDR3 residues: CASISGGVYEQYF. The CDR3 coding sequence is TGTGCCAGCATTAGCGGGGGGGTCTACGAGCAGTACTTC. The variable domain in full, completed from reference TRBV5-6 and TRBJ2-7, reads DAGVTQSPTHLIKTRGQQVTLRCSPKSGHDTVSWYQQALGQGPQFIFQYYEEEERQRGNFPDRFSGHQFPNYSSELNVNALLLGDSALYLCASISGGVYEQYFGPGTRLTVT.